This T cell receptor beta chain was retrieved from a study of shared clonotypes between healthy human individuals. Study-level information: For every donor, three CD4 naive, three CD4 memory, two CD8 naive and one CD8 memory plates were used.

Libraries were prepared by immunoSEQ multiplex PCR; TCRdb keeps only in-frame clonotypes and omits some of them. The profile shows about 530,000 clones, 90% to 96% of them singletons. This CDR3 comprises 12 residues. Germline assignment: CDR1 MDHEN and CDR2 SYDVKM. To note about this clone: No antigen is known for it.

Overall study findings and caveats: Estimated richness values were generally larger in naive subsets than in memory subsets.

The clonotype comes from a young woman in good health. Sequencing was done on a sample of naive CD4+ T cells sorted from blood. Subset meaning: CD45RA+ positively selected. This chain links TRBV28 with TRBJ2-5; D is undetermined. The assigned J gene may be wrong: the sequence end matches TRBJ2-7 better. CDR3: CASSLNIYEQYF. The CDR3 nucleotides read TGTGCCAGCAGTTTAAACATATACGAGCAGTACTTC.